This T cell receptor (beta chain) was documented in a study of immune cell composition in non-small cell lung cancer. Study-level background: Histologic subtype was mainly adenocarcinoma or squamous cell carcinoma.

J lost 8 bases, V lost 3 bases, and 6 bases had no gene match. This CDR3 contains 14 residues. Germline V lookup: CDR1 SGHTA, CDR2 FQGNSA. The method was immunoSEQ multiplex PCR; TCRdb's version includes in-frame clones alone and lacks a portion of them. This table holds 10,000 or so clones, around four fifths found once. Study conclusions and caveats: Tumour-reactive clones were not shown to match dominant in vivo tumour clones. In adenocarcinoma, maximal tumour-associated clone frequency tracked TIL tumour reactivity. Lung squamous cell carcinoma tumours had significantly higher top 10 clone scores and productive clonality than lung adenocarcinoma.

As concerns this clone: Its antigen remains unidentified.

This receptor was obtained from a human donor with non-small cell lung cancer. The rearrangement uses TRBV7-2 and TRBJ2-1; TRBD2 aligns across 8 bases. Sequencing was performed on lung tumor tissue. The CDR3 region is CASSLQAGVDEQFF. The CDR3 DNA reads TGTGCCAGCAGCTTGCAAGCGGGAGTCGATGAGCAGTTCTTC.